The 14 T cell receptor beta chains below come from one sample, sequenced in a study of T cells after yellow fever vaccination. TCRdb ran MiXCR on the 5' RACE reads and lists one entry per CDR3 protein. The sample holds some 350,000 distinct CDR3 sequences, around 6.4% seen once. Source: PBMCs, taken 5 days after the yellow fever booster vaccination. The receptors were sampled from a man aged 30-40 years who received the YFV17D yellow fever vaccine.

This sequence joins TRBV19 and TRBJ2-1; no reliable D call. Trimming took 3 bases from V and 0 from J, leaving 12 bases between them. This CDR3 is 16 amino acids long. The germline CDR1 and CDR2 sequences are LNHDA and SQIVND (reference sequence). CDR3: CASSILGSSSYNEQFF. CDR3 DNA: TGTGCCAGTAGTATTCTCGGATCTAGCTCCTACAATGAGCAGTTCTTC.

This clonotype turned up a few times. The gene calls are TRBV24-1 and TRBJ2-3; no definite D call. The V and J ends lost 4 bases and 5 bases respectively, with 12 bases between them. The length of the CDR3 is 14 residues. Germline assignment: CDR1 KGHDR and CDR2 SFDVKD. CDR3 residues: CATSDPSEGDTQYF. The CDR3 DNA reads as TGTGCCACCAGTGACCCAAGTGAAGGAGATACGCAGTATTTT.

The V call is TRBV20-1, the J call TRBJ2-2; D ambiguous. V was trimmed by 1 base and J by 6 bases, leaving 6 bases between them. Germline lookup yields CDR1 DFQATT and CDR2 SNEGSKA (reference sequence). The CDR3 loop spans 12 amino acids. The DNA for the CDR3 is TGCAGTGCTAGAGGCGCTGCCGGGGAGCTGTTTTTT. Its protein product is CSARGAAGELFF.

This clonotype showed up many times. The V call is TRBV7-8, the J call TRBJ2-2, with D possibly matching TRBD2 (6 bases). CDR3 length equals 13 residues. Trimming removed 6 bases from V and 7 bases from J, with 12 bases in between. From germline, CDR1 is SGHVS and CDR2 FQNEAQ. The DNA for the CDR3 is TGTGCCAGCAGTTCTAGACTAGGCGGGGAGCTGTTTTTT. It translates to CASSSRLGGELFF.

Only a few counts were recorded for this clonotype. The chain joins TRBV20-1 to TRBJ2-3; maybe TRBD2 (5 bases). V was clipped by 6 bases and J by 6 bases, with 16 bases between them. The CDR3 covers 13 residues. Germline CDR1 is DFQATT and CDR2 is SNEGSKA (reference sequence). The CDR3, as DNA: TGCAGTGCCCGAGAGGCAGGCGGGGATACGCAGTATTTT. It yields the protein CSAREAGGDTQYF.

This clonotype has a count of ten or more. The chain carries TRBV7-9 and TRBJ1-4, with 7 bases identical to TRBD1. The CDR3 is 14 amino acids. Looked up from germline, CDR1 is SEHNR and CDR2 is FQNEAQ (reference sequence). V was clipped by 5 bases and J by 6 bases; unmatched bases: 6. For the CDR3, the DNA is TGTGCCAGCAGCGCTGACAGGGTTGATGAAAAACTGTTTTTT. Protein sequence: CASSADRVDEKLFF.

There are a few counts of this clonotype. V and J are TRBV20-1 and TRBJ2-5, with 9 bases identical to TRBD2. Germline values: CDR1 DFQATT, CDR2 SNEGSKA (reference sequence). V was clipped by 6 bases and J by 5 bases; unmatched bases: 7. CDR3 size: 13 residues. The CDR3 here is CSALAGVMETQYF. In nucleotides, the CDR3 is TGCAGTGCGTTAGCGGGAGTGATGGAGACCCAGTACTTC.

This clonotype was recorded a few times. This rearrangement joins TRBV6-5 to TRBJ2-7; perhaps D is TRBD1 or TRBD2 (5 bases each). Germline V gives CDR1 MNHEY, CDR2 SVGAGI. The CDR3 runs 13 residues. With 4 bases removed from V and 3 bases from J, the gap between germline ends came to 10 bases. CDR3 loop: CASSWGKLYEQYF. The CDR3 DNA is TGTGCCAGCAGTTGGGGGAAACTCTACGAGCAGTACTTC.

This CDR3 reads CASSKDRDFQQFF. CDR3 nucleotides: TGTGCCAGCAGTAAGGACAGGGACTTTCAGCAGTTCTTC. This chain links TRBV6-2 or TRBV6-3 with TRBJ2-1, with TRBD1 identical over 8 bases. CDR3 size: 13 residues. V lost 5 bases and J lost 11; bases outside the gene matches: 8. Germline CDR1 is MNHEY and CDR2 is SVGEGT.

The rearrangement uses TRBV4-3 and TRBJ2-4; no clear D. V shed 5 bases and J shed 5 bases, with 16 bases lying between them. From germline, CDR1 is LGHNA and CDR2 YSLEER. CDR3 length: 15 amino acids. The CDR3 here is CASSFGNRSENIQYF. CDR3 bases: TGCGCCAGCAGCTTTGGGAACCGGTCGGAAAACATTCAGTACTTC.

This clonotype was seen ten or more times. CDR3 bases: TGCGCCAGCAGCTTGGTCGGAAATAGCAATCAGCCCCAGCATTTT. It is translated as CASSLVGNSNQPQHF. The chain carries TRBV5-1 and TRBJ1-5; no clear D gene. CDR3 length equals 15 residues. V lost 0 bases and J lost 0, with 7 bases in between. Germline-derived CDR1 and CDR2 are SGHRS and YFSETQ.

Ten or more counts support this clonotype. The chain is built from TRBV7-2 and TRBJ2-1, with TRBD2 identical over 11 bases. CDR1 is SGHTA, CDR2 FQGNSA, per germline. V trimming: 1 base; J trimming: 7 bases; junction bases outside the gene matches: 3. This CDR3 region has 15 residues. The CDR3 here is CASSLVAGGRNEQFF. The CDR3 DNA sequence: TGTGCCAGCAGCTTAGTAGCGGGAGGGAGGAATGAGCAGTTCTTC.

The rearrangement uses TRBV19 and TRBJ1-5, with unresolved D. From germline, CDR1 is LNHDA and CDR2 SQIVND (reference sequence). The CDR3 loop spans 13 amino acids. Trimming removed 3 bases from V and 5 bases from J, with 8 bases in between. The CDR3 region has the DNA TGTGCCAGTAGTATGCGAGGGCATCAGCCCCAGCATTTT. Translated: CASSMRGHQPQHF. Full variable domain (remainder filled in from reference TRBV19 and TRBJ1-5): DGGITQSPKYLFRKEGQNVTLSCEQNLNHDAMYWYRQDPGQGLRLIYYSQIVNDFQKGDIAEGYSVSREKKESFPLTVTSAQKNPTAFYLCASSMRGHQPQHFGDGTRLSIL.

This clonotype occurred a few times. The chain employs TRBV7-2 and TRBJ2-4; TRBD1 matches at 7 bases. The CDR3 totals 17 residues. The germline V gene encodes CDR1 SGHTA and CDR2 FQGNSA. J was trimmed by 0 bases and V by 4 bases; bases with no gene match: 9. The CDR3 spells CASSSSRGNLAKNIQYF. In DNA form, the CDR3 reads TGTGCCAGCAGCTCCTCCAGGGGGAACCTAGCCAAAAACATTCAGTACTTC.